The 5 T cell receptor beta chains below were found in one sample sequenced in a study of blood T cell repertoires in COVID-19. TCRdb's copy holds only in-frame clones and misses some; the assay was immunoSEQ multiplex PCR. The sample shows 70,000 to 95,000 clones, 80% to 90% of them seen only once. The sample was peripheral blood. The receptors were sampled from a man aged 45-60 years with COVID-19, enrolled during active disease.

The chain joins TRBV29-1 to TRBJ2-3; D might be TRBD2 (5 bases). The V gene's germline CDR1 is SQVTM and CDR2 ANQGSEA. The CDR3 is made up of 14 amino acids. V was clipped by 1 base and J by 5 bases, with 13 bases between them. CDR3 sequence reads: CSVEVRASQDTQYF. CDR3 coding DNA: TGCAGCGTTGAAGTTCGGGCTAGCCAAGATACGCAGTATTTT.

The chain employs TRBV11-2 and TRBJ1-2; 7 bases are a match to TRBD1. CDR1 is SGHAT, CDR2 FQNNGV, per germline. The ends lost 5 bases at V and 0 bases at J; junction bases unmatched: 9. The CDR3 has 16 amino acids. The CDR3, as DNA: TGTGCCAGCAGCCCATCACGGACAGGCGCTAACTATGGCTACACCTTC. This gives the protein CASSPSRTGANYGYTF. Full variable domain (remainder filled in from reference TRBV11-2 and TRBJ1-2): EAGVAQSPRYKIIEKRQSVAFWCNPISGHATLYWYQQILGQGPKLLIQFQNNGVVDDSQLPKDRFSAERLKGVDSTLKIQPAKLEDSAVYLCASSPSRTGANYGYTFGSGTRLTVV.

The gene calls are TRBV11-2 and TRBJ1-6; TRBD1 aligns across 8 bases. V shed 3 bases, J shed 11 bases, and the junction held 12 bases outside the gene matches. CDR3 size: 16 residues. The germline V gene has CDR1 SGHAT and CDR2 FQNNGV. The CDR3 region is CASSFGQGAPGPPLHF. The CDR3 DNA follows: TGTGCCAGCAGCTTTGGACAGGGCGCGCCTGGGCCACCCCTCCACTTT.

The chain recombines TRBV5-1 with TRBJ1-5, with unresolved D. The CDR3 extends over 16 amino acids. From germline, CDR1 is SGHRS and CDR2 YFSETQ. Trimming took 1 base from V and 0 from J, leaving 11 bases between them. CDR3 residues: CASSLYAGDSNQPQHF. CDR3 nucleotide sequence: TGCGCCAGCAGCTTGTATGCAGGCGATAGCAATCAGCCCCAGCATTTT. Full variable domain (rest looked up from reference TRBV5-1 and TRBJ1-5): KAGVTQTPRYLIKTRGQQVTLSCSPISGHRSVSWYQQTPGQGLQFLFEYFSETQRNKGNFPGRFSGRQFSNSRSEMNVSTLELGDSALYLCASSLYAGDSNQPQHFGDGTRLSIL.

The chain uses TRBV5-4 and TRBJ2-6; perhaps TRBD1 as D (6 bases). V was clipped by 3 bases and J by 3 bases, with 7 bases between them. Germline V CDR1 and CDR2: SGHNT, YYREEE (reference sequence). The CDR3 covers 14 residues. CDR3 nucleotides: TGTGCCAGCAGCTCAGGGGTTGGGGCCAACGTCCTGACTTTC. Its translation: CASSSGVGANVLTF.